A selection of T cell receptor beta chains follows, all from one sample in a study of blood T cells in healthy people across ages. TCRdb fed the 5' RACE reads into MiXCR, producing one record per CDR3 protein. The repertoire has over 950,000 distinct CDR3 sequences, roughly half of them found once; the top ten carry 20% to 25%. Specimen: blood. The receptors stem from a woman between 55 and 75 years old in good health. Each CDR3 is given with its conserved first and last residue. Fields, in order: D gene, J gene, clone size, V gene, CDR3 protein, CDR3 DNA. D genes are given only for firm matches. Clone size is shown for a subset of rows, as once, few, many or a class of expanded clone.

D: -; J: TRBJ2-1; size: -; V: TRBV9; CDR3: CASSTTSFDEQFF; DNA: TGTGCCAGCAGCACGACTAGTTTTGATGAGCAGTTCTTC
D: -; J: TRBJ1-2; size: -; V: TRBV4-2; CDR3: CASSQEPGGRDYGYTF; DNA: TGTGCCAGCAGCCAAGAGCCCGGGGGGCGCGACTATGGCTACACCTTC
D: -; J: TRBJ2-1; size: -; V: TRBV13; CDR3: CASSFQAKPSNEQFF; DNA: TGTGCCAGCAGCTTCCAAGCGAAGCCCTCAAATGAGCAGTTCTTC
D: TRBD1; J: TRBJ2-5; size: few; V: TRBV12-3/TRBV12-4; CDR3: CASSLTGIGGTQYF; DNA: TGTGCCAGCAGCCTGACAGGGATCGGTGGGACCCAGTACTTC
D: -; J: TRBJ1-2; size: -; V: TRBV29-1; CDR3: CSVEEGNGYTF; DNA: TGCAGCGTTGAAGAAGGGAATGGCTACACCTTC
D: -; J: TRBJ2-1; size: -; V: TRBV6-5; CDR3: CASSFSPGHTQFF; DNA: TGTGCCAGCAGTTTTTCTCCAGGCCATACGCAGTTCTTC
D: TRBD2; J: TRBJ2-5; size: few; V: TRBV20-1; CDR3: CSASSVAGDAYQETQYF; DNA: TGCAGTGCTAGTTCGGTAGCGGGGGATGCGTACCAAGAGACCCAGTACTTC
D: -; J: TRBJ2-7; size: -; V: TRBV4-1; CDR3: CASSPSLAIYVQYF; DNA: TGCGCCAGCAGCCCGAGTCTAGCGATCTACGTGCAGTACTTC
D: TRBD2; J: TRBJ2-5; size: -; V: TRBV20-1; CDR3: CSAAGTSGGVRGTQYF; DNA: TGCAGTGCCGCCGGGACTAGCGGGGGGGTGCGAGGGACCCAGTACTTC
D: -; J: TRBJ2-7; size: -; V: TRBV10-3; CDR3: CAIDDGTHIRQYF; DNA: TGTGCCATCGACGACGGGACCCACATAAGGCAGTACTTC
D: TRBD2; J: TRBJ2-1; size: few; V: TRBV5-1; CDR3: CASSLNGRANEQFF; DNA: TGCGCCAGCAGCTTGAACGGGAGGGCCAATGAGCAGTTCTTC
D: -; J: TRBJ1-2; size: -; V: TRBV9; CDR3: CASSAQGFYGYTF; DNA: TGTGCCAGCAGCGCACAGGGTTTCTATGGCTACACCTTC
D: -; J: TRBJ2-7; size: -; V: TRBV9; CDR3: CASSPREGLSEQYF; DNA: TGTGCCAGCAGCCCCAGAGAAGGGTTGAGCGAGCAGTACTTC
D: TRBD1; J: TRBJ1-5; size: -; V: TRBV5-1; CDR3: CASSLAGQGEQPQHF; DNA: TGCGCCAGCAGCTTGGCGGGACAGGGGGAACAGCCCCAGCATTTT
D: -; J: TRBJ2-5; size: few; V: TRBV12-3/TRBV12-4; CDR3: CASSSGRRGWETQYF; DNA: TGTGCCAGCAGCTCCGGACGGAGGGGGTGGGAGACCCAGTACTTC
D: TRBD1; J: TRBJ2-3; size: -; V: TRBV29-1; CDR3: CSVDGVEQGASTDTQYF; DNA: TGCAGCGTTGATGGTGTAGAACAGGGGGCTTCCACAGATACGCAGTATTTT
D: -; J: TRBJ1-5; size: -; V: TRBV19; CDR3: CASKSSGGSNQPQHF; DNA: TGTGCCAGTAAATCCTCGGGGGGTAGCAATCAGCCCCAGCATTTT
D: TRBD2; J: TRBJ2-1; size: -; V: TRBV15; CDR3: CATSKGLAGAYNEQFF; DNA: TGTGCCACCAGCAAGGGACTAGCGGGGGCATACAATGAGCAGTTCTTC
D: -; J: TRBJ2-5; size: -; V: TRBV29-1; CDR3: CSAWGNQETQYF; DNA: TGCAGCGCTTGGGGGAACCAAGAGACCCAGTACTTC
D: TRBD2; J: TRBJ2-1; size: -; V: TRBV20-1; CDR3: CSAETRAGSSYNEQFF; DNA: TGCAGTGCTGAGACGCGAGCGGGGAGCTCCTACAATGAGCAGTTCTTC
D: TRBD1; J: TRBJ1-4; size: many; V: TRBV20-1; CDR3: CSARDRGLDNEKLFF; DNA: TGCAGTGCTCGGGACAGGGGGCTTGATAACGAAAAACTGTTTTTT